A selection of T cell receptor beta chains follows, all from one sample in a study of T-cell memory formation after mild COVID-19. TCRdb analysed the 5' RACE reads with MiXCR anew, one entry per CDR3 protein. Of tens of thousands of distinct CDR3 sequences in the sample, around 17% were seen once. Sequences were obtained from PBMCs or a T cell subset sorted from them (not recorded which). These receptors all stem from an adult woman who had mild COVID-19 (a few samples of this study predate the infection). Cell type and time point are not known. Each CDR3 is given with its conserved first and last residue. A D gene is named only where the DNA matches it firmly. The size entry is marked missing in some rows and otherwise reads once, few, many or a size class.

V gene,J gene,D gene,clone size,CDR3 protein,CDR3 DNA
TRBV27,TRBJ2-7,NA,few,CASSIEEAGFYEQYF,TGTGCCAGCAGTATCGAAGAGGCCGGATTCTACGAGCAGTACTTC
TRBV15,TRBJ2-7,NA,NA,CATSSSGALSFYEQYF,TGTGCCACCAGTTCGTCGGGGGCTCTATCTTTCTACGAGCAGTACTTC
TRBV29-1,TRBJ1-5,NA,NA,CSVGNGTPFSRGNQPQHF,TGCAGCGTTGGAAACGGGACACCTTTCTCTAGAGGCAATCAGCCCCAGCATTTT
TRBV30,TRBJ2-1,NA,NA,CAWSPSHNEQFF,TGTGCCTGGAGCCCAAGCCACAATGAGCAGTTCTTC
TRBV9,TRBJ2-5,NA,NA,CASSVADTTTRGETQYF,TGTGCCAGCAGCGTAGCCGACACCACCACTCGGGGGGAGACCCAGTACTTC
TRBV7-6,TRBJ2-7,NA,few,CASSLSGSAYEQYF,TGTGCCAGCAGCTTATCCGGGAGTGCCTACGAGCAGTACTTC
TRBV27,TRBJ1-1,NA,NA,CASRSGGTNTEAFF,TGTGCCAGCAGGTCGGGAGGCACGAACACTGAAGCTTTCTTT
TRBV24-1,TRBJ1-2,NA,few,CATSAPPSLEYGYTF,TGTGCCACCAGTGCACCTCCCAGCCTTGAATATGGCTACACCTTC
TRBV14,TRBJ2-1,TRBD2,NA,CASSLLTSGSYNEQFF,TGTGCCAGCAGCCTCCTAACTAGCGGGAGCTACAATGAGCAGTTCTTC
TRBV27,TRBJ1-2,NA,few,CASRAWDGGTNYGYTF,TGTGCCAGCAGAGCCTGGGACGGCGGCACCAACTATGGCTACACCTTC
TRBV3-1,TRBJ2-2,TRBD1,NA,CASSQGGQGYLNTGELFF,TGTGCCAGCAGCCAAGGAGGACAGGGCTATCTTAACACCGGGGAGCTGTTTTTT
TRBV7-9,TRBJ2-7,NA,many,CASSLLVVENYEQYF,TGTGCCAGCAGCTTATTGGTGGTTGAAAACTACGAGCAGTACTTC
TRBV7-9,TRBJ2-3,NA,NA,CASSSVTGTDTQYF,TGTGCCAGCAGCTCCGTGACAGGCACAGATACGCAGTATTTT
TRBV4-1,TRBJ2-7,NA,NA,CASSLRSTSHEQYF,TGCGCCAGCAGCCTCCGAAGTACTTCCCACGAGCAGTACTTC
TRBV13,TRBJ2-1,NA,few,CASSLVSSYNEQFF,TGTGCCAGCAGCTTAGTTTCCAGTTACAATGAGCAGTTCTTC
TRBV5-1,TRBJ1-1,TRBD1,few,CASSLAPMDRGNTEAFF,TGCGCCAGCAGCTTGGCCCCCATGGACAGGGGGAACACTGAAGCTTTCTTT
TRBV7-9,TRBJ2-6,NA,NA,CASSLRGASGANVLTF,TGTGCCAGCAGCTTAAGGGGGGCCTCTGGGGCCAACGTCCTGACTTTC
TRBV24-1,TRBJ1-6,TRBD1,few,CATSPGQGNSPLHF,TGTGCCACCAGCCCGGGACAGGGCAATTCACCCCTCCACTTT
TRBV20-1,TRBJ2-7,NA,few,CSARGRIRVDEQYF,TGCAGTGCTAGAGGTCGTATCAGGGTAGACGAGCAGTACTTC
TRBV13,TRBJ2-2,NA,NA,CASSLGENTGELFF,TGTGCCAGCAGCTTAGGAGAGAACACCGGGGAGCTGTTTTTT
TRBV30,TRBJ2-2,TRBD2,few,CAWSAAGPGELFF,TGTGCCTGGAGTGCAGCGGGGCCCGGGGAGCTGTTTTTT
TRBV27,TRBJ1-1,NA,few,CASSFAGQLLVAFF,TGTGCCAGCAGTTTCGCTGGACAGTTACTGGTAGCTTTCTTT
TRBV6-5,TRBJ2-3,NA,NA,CASSGHSSTDTQYF,TGTGCCAGCAGTGGACACTCTAGCACAGATACGCAGTATTTT
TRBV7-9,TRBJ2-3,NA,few,CASSPEPDTQYF,TGTGCCAGCAGTCCGGAACCAGATACGCAGTATTTT
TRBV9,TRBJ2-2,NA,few,CASSVQGGLVTGELFF,TGTGCCAGCAGCGTACAGGGGGGGCTCGTCACCGGGGAGCTGTTTTTT
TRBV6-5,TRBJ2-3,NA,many,CASSHSPPPTTDTQYF,TGTGCCAGCAGCCATTCCCCTCCACCCACCACAGATACGCAGTATTTT
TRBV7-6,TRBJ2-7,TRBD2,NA,CASSLEVGEGEQYF,TGTGCCAGCAGCTTAGAGGTCGGGGAGGGCGAGCAGTACTTC
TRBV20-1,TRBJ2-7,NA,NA,CSASGSNYEQYF,TGCAGTGCTAGCGGGAGTAACTACGAGCAGTACTTC
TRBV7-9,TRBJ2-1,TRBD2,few,CASSHPLAGGYNEQFF,TGTGCCAGCAGCCACCCTCTAGCGGGAGGCTACAATGAGCAGTTCTTC
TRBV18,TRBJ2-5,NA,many,CASSPEETQYF,TGTGCCAGCTCACCAGAGGAGACCCAGTACTTC
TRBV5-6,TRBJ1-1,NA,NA,CASSLVVSGTEAFF,TGTGCCAGCAGCTTGGTGGTTTCAGGGACTGAAGCTTTCTTT
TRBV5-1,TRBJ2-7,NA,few,CASSLWSGESYEQYF,TGCGCCAGCAGCTTGTGGTCTGGGGAATCCTACGAGCAGTACTTC
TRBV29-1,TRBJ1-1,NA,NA,CSVERSLEAFF,TGCAGCGTTGAAAGGTCCCTTGAAGCTTTCTTT
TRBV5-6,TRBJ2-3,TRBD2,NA,CASSLISGGQDTQYF,TGTGCCAGCAGCTTGATTAGCGGGGGCCAGGATACGCAGTATTTT
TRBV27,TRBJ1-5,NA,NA,CASSLSPPDRLGGQPQHF,TGTGCCAGCAGTTTATCGCCCCCCGACAGGTTGGGGGGTCAGCCCCAGCATTTT
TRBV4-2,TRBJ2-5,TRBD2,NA,CASSQVGLADLETQYF,TGTGCCAGCAGCCAAGTGGGACTAGCGGACCTAGAGACCCAGTACTTC
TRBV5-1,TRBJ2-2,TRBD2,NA,CASSLASGGSTGELFF,TGCGCCAGCAGCTTGGCCAGCGGGGGATCCACCGGGGAGCTGTTTTTT
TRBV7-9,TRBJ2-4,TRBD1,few,CASSLTGGIGKNIQYF,TGTGCCAGCAGCCTTACAGGGGGCATTGGCAAAAACATTCAGTACTTC
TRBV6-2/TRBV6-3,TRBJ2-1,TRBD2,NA,CASSFPLGGVGFF,TGTGCCAGCAGTTTCCCCCTTGGGGGGGTTGGGTTCTTC
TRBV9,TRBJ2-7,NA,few,CASSGLTGSYEQYF,TGTGCCAGCAGCGGCTTGACGGGTTCCTACGAGCAGTACTTC
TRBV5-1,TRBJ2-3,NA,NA,CASSLAGRPSTDTQYF,TGCGCCAGCAGCTTGGCCGGACGGCCGAGCACAGATACGCAGTATTTT
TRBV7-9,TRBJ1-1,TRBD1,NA,CASSPPWETGGFEAFF,TGTGCCAGCAGCCCCCCATGGGAGACAGGGGGCTTTGAAGCTTTCTTT
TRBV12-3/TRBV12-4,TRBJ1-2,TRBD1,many,CASSLVHRGQSHYGYTF,TGTGCCAGCAGTTTAGTCCACAGGGGGCAGTCCCACTATGGCTACACCTTC
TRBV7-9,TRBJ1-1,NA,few,CASSDALSGYEAFF,TGTGCCAGCAGCGACGCCCTTAGTGGTTATGAAGCTTTCTTT
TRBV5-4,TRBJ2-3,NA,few,CASSLWGGTDTQYF,TGTGCCAGCAGCTTGTGGGGGGGCACAGATACGCAGTATTTT
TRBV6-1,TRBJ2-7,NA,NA,CASSDLTAYEQYF,TGTGCCAGCAGTGATTTAACGGCCTACGAGCAGTACTTC
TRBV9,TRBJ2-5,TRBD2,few,CASSPGLAGVGETQYF,TGTGCCAGCAGCCCGGGACTAGCGGGAGTAGGAGAGACCCAGTACTTC
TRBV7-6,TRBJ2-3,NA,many,CASSLETTDTQYF,TGTGCCAGCAGCTTAGAAACGACAGATACGCAGTATTTT
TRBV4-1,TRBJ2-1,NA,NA,CASSQVGGREQFF,TGCGCCAGCAGCCAAGTTGGGGGAAGGGAGCAGTTCTTC
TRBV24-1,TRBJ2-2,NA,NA,CATSEVGNPNTGELFF,TGTGCCACCAGTGAGGTGGGAAATCCGAACACCGGGGAGCTGTTTTTT
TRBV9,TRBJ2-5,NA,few,CASSPENGGETQYF,TGTGCCAGCAGTCCTGAGAATGGGGGAGAGACCCAGTACTTC
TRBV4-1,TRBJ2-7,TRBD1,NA,CASSQTGSAAYEQYF,TGCGCCAGCAGCCAGACAGGGTCCGCCGCCTACGAGCAGTACTTC
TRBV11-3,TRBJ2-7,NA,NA,CASSALDSFRDEQYF,TGTGCCAGCAGCGCCCTGGACTCTTTCCGTGACGAGCAGTACTTC
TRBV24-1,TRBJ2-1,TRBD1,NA,CATSDSGGYWNEQFF,TGTGCCACCAGTGATTCAGGGGGCTATTGGAATGAGCAGTTCTTC
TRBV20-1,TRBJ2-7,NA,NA,CSGVGWSRNNYEQYF,TGCAGTGGCGTTGGATGGAGCCGAAACAACTACGAGCAGTACTTC